The sequence of this T cell receptor beta chain was determined in a study of CD8+ T cells in alopecia areata. The wider study: Treated patients received severity scores based on the percentage of scalp area affected.

Sequencing templates came from extracted RNA that was reverse transcribed into cDNA. Repertoires were generated with immunoSEQ multiplex PCR, while TCRdb's copy carries only in-frame clones and drops some. The sample holds 200,000 or so clones; under 40% are singletons and the top ten take roughly 0.5%. Treatment: oral pan-JAK inhibitor, 5-10 mg twice daily. Germline V CDR1 and CDR2: SNHLY, FYNNEI. The CDR3 consists of 14 residues. V lost 8 bases and J lost 3; bases outside the gene matches: 7. The sequence came from a human donor with alopecia areata. This specimen consisted of CD4+ T cells sorted from blood, obtained at approximately week 31, from a patient treated with tofacitinib. This rearrangement joins TRBV2 to TRBJ2-3; 8 nucleotides align to TRBD2. The CDR3 coding sequence is TGTGCCAGCGGAGCGGGACTAGAAACAGATACGCAGTATTTT. Protein product: CASGAGLETDTQYF.